These 9 T cell receptor beta chains were all obtained from the same sample, sequenced in a study of molecular identifiers for immune sequencing clone quantification. TCRdb ran MiXCR on the PCR reads and lists one entry per CDR3 protein. The sample has 60,000 to 70,000 distinct CDR3 sequences, over 15% seen once; the top ten hold 1.1% to 1.5%. The specimen was naive CD8+ T cells from blood, with Jurkat cell RNA spiked in. Subset in this sample: FACS-sorted CD8+CD4-CCR7+CD45RA+ naive T cells. The source of these receptors is a human donor in good health. Some libraries in this study had Jurkat cell RNA spiked in.

This clonotype was seen a handful of times. A much larger clone is a single base away; this may be a read error. The J gene is TRBJ2-7, the V gene TRBV19, with TRBD2 as a possible D gene (6 bases). The CDR3 runs to 17 residues. V gave up 7 bases and J gave up 3 bases, with 25 bases separating them. Germline V gives CDR1 LNHDA, CDR2 SQIVND (reference sequence). For the CDR3, the DNA is TGTGCCAGTAATACCAAAGGGGACTGGGATCCGCTCTACGAGCAGTACTTC. Encoded protein: CASNTKGDWDPLYEQYF. The full variable domain, rest sourced from reference TRBV19 and TRBJ2-7, is DGGITQSPKYLFRKEGQNVTLSCEQNLNHDAMYWYRQDPGQGLRLIYYSQIVNDFQKGDIAEGYSVSREKKESFPLTVTSAQKNPTAFYLCASNTKGDWDPLYEQYFGPGTRLTVT.

This clonotype was found many times. The V call is TRBV24-1, the J call TRBJ2-2, with 8 bases matching TRBD1. The V gene end was trimmed by 4 bases and the J gene end by 4 bases; junction bases not matched to a gene: 7. Germline CDR1 and CDR2: KGHDR and SFDVKD. This CDR3 spans 16 amino acids. CDR3 DNA sequence: TGTGCCACCAGTGAAGATACCAGGGGGCTCACCGGGGAGCTGTTTTTT. Protein: CATSEDTRGLTGELFF.

This clonotype was detected many times. The genes are TRBV2 and TRBJ2-3; D gene unclear. Germline CDR1 is SNHLY and CDR2 is FYNNEI. This CDR3 is 15 amino acids long. Deletions cut 4 bases from V and 2 bases from J, with 13 bases between. The CDR3 loop is CASSAVSTYTDTQYF. CDR3 coding DNA: TGTGCCAGCAGTGCAGTCTCCACCTACACAGATACGCAGTATTTT.

This clonotype was seen at least ten times. V and J are TRBV4-1 and TRBJ1-1; D unresolved. Trimming took 0 bases from V and 7 from J, leaving 9 bases between them. This CDR3 spans 13 amino acids. CDR1 is MGHRA and CDR2 is YSYEKL in the germline V gene. The CDR3 sequence is CASSQDTRDEAFF. In DNA form, the CDR3 reads TGCGCCAGCAGCCAAGATACGCGCGATGAAGCTTTCTTT.

At least ten counts were recorded for this clonotype. This chain uses TRBV15 with TRBJ2-3; D gene unclear. Germline lookup yields CDR1 LNHNV and CDR2 YYDKDF (reference sequence). There are 14 residues in the CDR3. V shed 1 base and J shed 0 bases, with 5 bases lying between them. The CDR3 bases are TGTGCCACCAGCAGAGGGTACAGCACAGATACGCAGTATTTT. This translates into CATSRGYSTDTQYF.

V gene TRBV3-1 combines with J gene TRBJ1-2; 7 bases align to TRBD1. The germline CDR1 and CDR2 sequences are LGHDT and YNNKEL (reference sequence). Losses at the gene ends were 0 bases for V and 2 bases for J; bases not matched to a gene: 3. The CDR3 is 15 residues long. CDR3 region: CASSQEARGNYGYTF. The CDR3 DNA sequence: TGTGCCAGCAGCCAAGAAGCCAGGGGGAACTATGGCTACACCTTC.

V and J are TRBV7-9 and TRBJ2-1, with D possibly matching TRBD2 (5 bases). Per germline, CDR1 SEHNR and CDR2 FQNEAQ (reference sequence). The CDR3 extends over 14 amino acids. V lost 2 bases to trimming and J lost 8 bases, with 13 bases between them. CDR3 bases: TGTGCCAGCAGCTTATGGGAGCCTCCGGATGAGCAGTTCTTC. It translates to CASSLWEPPDEQFF.

This clonotype appeared many times. The chain joins TRBV7-3 to TRBJ2-2; 7 bases fit TRBD2. The CDR3 runs 18 residues. Germline-derived CDR1 and CDR2 are SGHTA and FQGTGA. Trimming at V came to 5 bases and at J to 4 bases, leaving 16 bases not matched to a gene. CDR3 DNA sequence: TGTGCCAGCAGCCCCGCTGTGGTTGCGGGAGTTTTCACCGGGGAGCTGTTTTTT. Amino acids: CASSPAVVAGVFTGELFF.

This clonotype was observed at least ten times. The V gene is TRBV12-3 or TRBV12-4, the J gene TRBJ2-3; D is tentatively TRBD1 or TRBD2 (5 bases each). This CDR3 contains 15 residues. V was cut by 5 bases and J by 4 bases, with 16 bases left in between. CDR3 sequence (DNA): TGTGCCAGCAGTCCGGGGCCCGGGGTCCCAGATACGCAGTATTTT. Protein sequence: CASSPGPGVPDTQYF.